This T cell receptor beta chain was profiled in a study of T cells in localized non-small cell lung cancer. Study-level points and caveats: Across samples, adjacent lung featured a median around 57 of the top 100 tumor clones. Elevated blood T cell density was associated with longer overall survival. Uninvolved adjacent lung showed the highest T cell clonality, exceeding tumor.

About this clone itself: Its cognate antigen is unknown.

The assay was immunoSEQ multiplex PCR, and TCRdb's table has in-frame clones only and misses some. The sample gives around 5,300 clones, 25% to 35% of which show up once; roughly 8% is in the top ten. The germline gives CDR1 SGHTS, CDR2 YDEGEE. The CDR3 has 18 residues. The J segment lost 7 bases and the V segment lost 0 bases, leaving 15 bases of the junction unmatched. The TCR was taken from a female donor older than 55 with stage I lung adenocarcinoma. This specimen was lung tumor tissue, taken before any cancer treatment. The rearrangement uses TRBV5-8 and TRBJ1-1; 10 bases line up with TRBD1. This chain's CDR3 is CASSLEWGPGTGAGEAFF. Written as DNA, the CDR3 is TGTGCCAGCAGCTTGGAGTGGGGACCCGGGACAGGGGCAGGTGAAGCTTTCTTT.